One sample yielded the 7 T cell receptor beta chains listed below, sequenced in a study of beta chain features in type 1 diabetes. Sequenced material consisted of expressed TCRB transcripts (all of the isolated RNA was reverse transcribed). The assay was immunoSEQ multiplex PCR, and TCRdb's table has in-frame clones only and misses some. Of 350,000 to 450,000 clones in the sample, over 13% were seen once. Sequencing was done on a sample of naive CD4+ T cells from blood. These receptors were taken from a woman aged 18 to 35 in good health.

CDR3 sequence: CASSLAGGRETQYF. The CDR3 nucleotides read TGTGCCAGCAGCTTAGCCGGGGGGAGGGAGACCCAGTACTTC. The chain carries TRBV11-2 and TRBJ2-5; 7 nucleotides line up with TRBD2. Germline-derived CDR1 and CDR2 are SGHAT and FQNNGV. The CDR3 has 14 amino acids. Trimming at V came to 1 base and at J to 5 bases, leaving 4 bases not matched to a gene.

DNA for the CDR3: TGTGCCAGCAGTTCCCGGGGAGAGACCCAGTACTTC. The encoded protein is CASSSRGETQYF. J is TRBJ2-5 and V is TRBV6-4; D is perhaps TRBD2 (5 bases). CDR1 MRHNA and CDR2 SNTAGT come from the germline V gene. V shed 5 bases and J shed 4 bases, with 8 bases lying between them. This CDR3 spans 12 amino acids.

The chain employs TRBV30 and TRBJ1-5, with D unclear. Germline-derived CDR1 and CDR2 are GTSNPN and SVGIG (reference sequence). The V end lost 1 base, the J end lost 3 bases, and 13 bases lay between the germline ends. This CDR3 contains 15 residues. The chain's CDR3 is CAWSATGLPNQPQHF. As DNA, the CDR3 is TGTGCCTGGAGTGCAACGGGTCTTCCCAATCAGCCCCAGCATTTT.

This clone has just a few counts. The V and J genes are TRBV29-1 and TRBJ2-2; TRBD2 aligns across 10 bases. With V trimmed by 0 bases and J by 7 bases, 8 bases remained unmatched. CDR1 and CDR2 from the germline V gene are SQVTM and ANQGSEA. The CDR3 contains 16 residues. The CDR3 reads CSVEEGHPSGGGELFF. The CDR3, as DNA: TGCAGCGTTGAAGAAGGTCACCCTAGCGGGGGCGGGGAGCTGTTTTTT.

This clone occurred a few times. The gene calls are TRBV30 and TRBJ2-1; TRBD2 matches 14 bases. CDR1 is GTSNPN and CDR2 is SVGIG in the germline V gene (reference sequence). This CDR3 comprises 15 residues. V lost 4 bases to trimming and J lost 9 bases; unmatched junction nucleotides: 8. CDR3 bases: TGTGCCTGGATCCCGGGACTAGCGGGAGAGGGTGAGCAGTTCTTC. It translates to CAWIPGLAGEGEQFF.

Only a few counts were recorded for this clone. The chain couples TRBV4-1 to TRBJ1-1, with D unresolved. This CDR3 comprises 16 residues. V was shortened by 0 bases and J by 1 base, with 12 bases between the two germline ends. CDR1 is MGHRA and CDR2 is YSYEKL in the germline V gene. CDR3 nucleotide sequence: TGCGCCAGCAGCCAAGATGGTCGGGGAAAGAACACTGAAGCTTTCTTT. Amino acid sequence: CASSQDGRGKNTEAFF.

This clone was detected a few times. The CDR3 here is CASSLGRGTSTDTQYF. The CDR3 nucleotides read TGTGCCAGCAGCTTGGGGCGGGGCACTAGCACAGATACGCAGTATTTT. V gene TRBV5-4 combines with J gene TRBJ2-3, with a tentative D call TRBD2 (6 bases). CDR3 length: 16 amino acids. Germline values: CDR1 SGHNT, CDR2 YYREEE (reference sequence). V was cut by 0 bases and J by 0 bases, with 11 bases left in between.